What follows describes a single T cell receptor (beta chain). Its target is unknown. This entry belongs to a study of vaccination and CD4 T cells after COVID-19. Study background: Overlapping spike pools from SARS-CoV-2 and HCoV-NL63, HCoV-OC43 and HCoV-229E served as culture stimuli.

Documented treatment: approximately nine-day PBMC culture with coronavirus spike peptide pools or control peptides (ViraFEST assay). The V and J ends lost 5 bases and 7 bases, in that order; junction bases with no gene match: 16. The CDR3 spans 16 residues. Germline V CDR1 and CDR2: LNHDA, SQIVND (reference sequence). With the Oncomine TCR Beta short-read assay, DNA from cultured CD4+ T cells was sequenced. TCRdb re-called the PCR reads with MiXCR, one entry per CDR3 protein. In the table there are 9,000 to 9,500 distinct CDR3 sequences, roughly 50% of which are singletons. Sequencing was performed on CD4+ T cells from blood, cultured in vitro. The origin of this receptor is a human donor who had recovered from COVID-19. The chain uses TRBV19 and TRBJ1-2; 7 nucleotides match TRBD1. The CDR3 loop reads CASSPGTVGGRVGYTF. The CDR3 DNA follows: TGTGCCAGTAGTCCGGGGACAGTCGGAGGAAGAGTTGGCTACACCTTC.